The 14 T cell receptor beta chains given below trace back to one sample, sequenced in a study of cytomegalovirus exposure and HLA in healthy donors. PCR involved 60 Vbeta and 13 Jbeta primers. Assay used: immunoSEQ multiplex PCR; TCRdb lists only in-frame clones, some missing. The sample has 110,000 to 150,000 clones, around 80% seen once. Sequenced sample: PBMCs. These receptor sequences come from a woman aged 40 to 50 in good health and CMV-seropositive.

The chain employs TRBV27 and TRBJ2-1, with TRBD2 matching over 9 bases. CDR1 is MNHEY and CDR2 is SMNVEV in the germline V gene (reference sequence). Trimming at V came to 5 bases and at J to 10 bases, leaving 6 bases not matched to a gene. The CDR3 loop spans 13 amino acids. The CDR3 spells CASSHSGLAEQFF. DNA of the CDR3: TGTGCCAGCAGTCATTCCGGACTAGCGGAGCAGTTCTTC.

The V gene is TRBV29-1, the J gene TRBJ2-2, with TRBD1 identical over 9 bases. The length of the CDR3 is 15 residues. With 6 bases clipped from V and 5 bases from J, the junction kept 10 bases outside the gene matches. Germline V CDR1 and CDR2: SQVTM, ANQGSEA. The chain's CDR3 is CSVGPGQGVTGELFF. CDR3 bases: TGCAGCGTGGGGCCGGGACAGGGTGTAACCGGGGAGCTGTTTTTT.

This clone was recorded only once. The rearrangement uses TRBV19 and TRBJ1-2; 8 bases fit TRBD1. The CDR3 is 18 residues long. J gave up 4 bases and V 6 bases, and 19 bases lay outside the gene matches. The V gene's germline CDR1 is LNHDA and CDR2 SQIVND (reference sequence). The CDR3 loop reads CASRPLASGGAQLYGYTF. The CDR3 nucleotides are TGTGCCAGTAGACCCCTGGCGTCAGGGGGCGCCCAGCTCTATGGCTACACCTTC.

By frequency in the sample, this clone is medium-sized. The chain combines TRBV13 with TRBJ1-1, with 9 positions matching TRBD1. The CDR3 spans 15 residues. Germline V CDR1 and CDR2: PRHDT, FYEKMQ (reference sequence). After removal of 5 bases from V and 4 bases from J, the junction contained 8 bases not matched to a gene. The CDR3 loop reads CASSRRRDRVTEAFF. Here the CDR3 DNA reads TGTGCCAGCAGCCGTAGGAGGGACAGGGTCACTGAAGCTTTCTTT. Using reference TRBV13 and TRBJ1-1 for the parts outside the CDR3, the full variable domain is AAGVIQSPRHLIKEKRETATLKCYPIPRHDTVYWYQQGPGQDPQFLISFYEKMQSDKGSIPDRFSAQQFSDYHSELNMSSLELGDSALYFCASSRRRDRVTEAFFGQGTRLTVV.

The chain has TRBV7-2 and TRBJ1-5; 8 bases are shared with TRBD1. The length of the CDR3 is 15 residues. Germline CDR1 SGHTA, CDR2 FQGNSA. The ends lost 4 bases at V and 3 bases at J; junction bases unmatched: 5. CDR3 region: CASSSRGLANQPQHF. The DNA for the CDR3 is TGTGCCAGCAGCTCCAGGGGGCTAGCCAATCAGCCCCAGCATTTT.

The chain joins TRBV2 to TRBJ2-7; possible D gene TRBD1, 6 bases. The CDR3 loop spans 15 amino acids. The V gene lost 6 bases and the J gene lost 2 bases, with 17 bases spanning the gap. Germline CDR1 is SNHLY and CDR2 is FYNNEI. CDR3 region: CASSRETTGAYEQYF. As DNA, the CDR3 is TGTGCCAGCAGCCGAGAAACGACAGGAGCCTACGAGCAGTACTTC.

This clone was detected only once. The chain has TRBV2 and TRBJ1-3; D not resolved. The end of the DNA is better explained by TRBJ2-2, so the J call may be wrong. The V gene's germline CDR1 is SNHLY and CDR2 FYNNEI. The CDR3 covers 16 residues. The CDR3 region has the DNA TGTGCCAGCAGTGATGGCGATCGGGCCAACACCGGGGAGCTGTTTTTT. The encoded protein is CASSDGDRANTGELFF.

V is TRBV2 and J is TRBJ1-2; possibly TRBD1 for D (6 bases). Trimming removed 4 bases at V and 2 bases at J, with 14 bases between. The germline V gene has CDR1 SNHLY and CDR2 FYNNEI. The CDR3 loop spans 15 amino acids. The CDR3 sequence: CASSAGTHPNYGYTF. The CDR3 DNA sequence: TGTGCCAGCAGTGCCGGGACACATCCCAACTATGGCTACACCTTC.

This clone was detected once. The chain has TRBV2 and TRBJ1-1, with 7 bases matching TRBD1. CDR3 length equals 14 residues. Looked up from germline, CDR1 is SNHLY and CDR2 is FYNNEI. DNA of the CDR3: TGTGCGTGTGCCCGGAACAGGGGAGACACTGAAGCTTTCTTT. Its translation is CACARNRGDTEAFF.

The chain has TRBV2 and TRBJ1-2; maybe TRBD1 (6 bases). The V gene lost 5 bases and the J gene lost 7 bases, with 17 bases spanning the gap. Per the germline V gene, CDR1 is SNHLY and CDR2 is FYNNEI. CDR3 length: 14 amino acids. CDR3 coding DNA: TGTGCCAGCAGTTCGGACAGCGGGGGAACTGGCTACACCTTC. This gives the protein CASSSDSGGTGYTF.

The sample holds a few counts of this clone. The chain links TRBV6-1 to TRBJ1-5; D remains ambiguous. The CDR3 totals 15 residues. Trimming shortened V by 8 bases and J by 5 bases, and 19 bases separated the two germline ends. Germline lookup yields CDR1 MNHNS and CDR2 SASEGT. CDR3 protein: CASQQHDSGDQPQHF. The CDR3 DNA is TGTGCCAGCCAACAACATGATAGCGGGGATCAGCCCCAGCATTTT.

V usage is TRBV18 and J usage is TRBJ2-5, with 10 bases aligning to TRBD1. The CDR3 is made up of 14 amino acids. V lost 3 bases to trimming and J lost 4 bases; unmatched junction nucleotides: 2. Germline CDR1 reads KGHSH; CDR2 reads LQKENI. The chain's CDR3 is CASSPDRGAETQYF. DNA for the CDR3: TGTGCCAGCTCACCGGACAGGGGGGCAGAGACCCAGTACTTC. The whole variable domain, remainder taken from reference TRBV18 and TRBJ2-5, is NAGVMQNPRHLVRRRGQEARLRCSPMKGHSHVYWYRQLPEEGLKFMVYLQKENIIDESGMPKERFSAEFPKEGPSILRIQQVVRGDSAAYFCASSPDRGAETQYFGPGTRLLVL.

V gene TRBV6-5 combines with J gene TRBJ1-1, with 7 bases aligning to TRBD1. This CDR3 contains 14 residues. Germline V gene data show CDR1 as MNHEY and CDR2 as SVGAGI. With 7 bases clipped from V and 4 bases from J, the junction kept 9 bases outside the gene matches. CDR3 in amino acids: CASTRTGVATEAFF. The CDR3 DNA is TGTGCCAGCACCCGAACAGGGGTGGCCACTGAAGCTTTCTTT.

As for this clone: At one of its ends the junction is not consistent with the germline gene, which may arise from a read error. The chain employs TRBV7-7 and TRBJ2-5; no definite D call. The CDR3 is made up of 16 amino acids. Germline loops: CDR1 SSHAT, CDR2 FNYEAQ (reference sequence). The CDR3, as DNA: TGTGCTAGCAGCTTAGAACGGGTATTTGGTCAAGAGACCCAGTACTTC. It codes for CASSLERVFGQETQYF.